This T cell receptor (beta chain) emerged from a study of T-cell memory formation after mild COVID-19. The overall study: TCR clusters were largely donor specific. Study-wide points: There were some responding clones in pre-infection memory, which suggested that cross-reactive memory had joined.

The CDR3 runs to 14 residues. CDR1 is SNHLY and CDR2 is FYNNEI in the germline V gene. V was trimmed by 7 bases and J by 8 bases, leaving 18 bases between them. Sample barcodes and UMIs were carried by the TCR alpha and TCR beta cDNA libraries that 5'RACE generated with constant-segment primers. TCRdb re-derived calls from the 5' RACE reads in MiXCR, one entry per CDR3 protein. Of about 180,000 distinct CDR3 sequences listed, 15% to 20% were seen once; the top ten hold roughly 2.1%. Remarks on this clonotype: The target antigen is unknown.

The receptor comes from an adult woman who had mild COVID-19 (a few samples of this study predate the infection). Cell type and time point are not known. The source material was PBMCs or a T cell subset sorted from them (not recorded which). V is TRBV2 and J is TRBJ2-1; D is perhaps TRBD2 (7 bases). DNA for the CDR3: TGTGCCAGCACCCATGGAGGGGGGGCTTATGAGCAGTTCTTC. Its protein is CASTHGGGAYEQFF. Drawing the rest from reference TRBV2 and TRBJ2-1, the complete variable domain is EPEVTQTPSHQVTQMGQEVILRCVPISNHLYFYWYRQILGQKVEFLVSFYNNEISEKSEIFDDQFSVERPDGSNFTLKIRSTKLEDSAMYFCASTHGGGAYEQFFGPGTRLTVL.